This T cell receptor beta chain is drawn from a study of shared clonotypes between healthy human individuals (dated by TCRdb to about 2020). Regarding the study in general: The cohort included three men and a couple of women between 18 and 49 years of age. Libraries were prepared and TCR repertoires were sequenced by different laboratories using diverse techniques, in order to increase sequencing depth and limit assay-specific biases. Per donor, three plates each were used for CD4 naive and CD4 memory, two for CD8 naive, and one for CD8 memory. Leukapheresis yielded between about 0.85 and 10 billion PBMCs per donor. The study deeply sequenced blood TCR repertoires of five healthy adults to estimate repertoire size and the extent of clonotype sharing between individuals.

The germline V gene gives CDR1 as MDHEN and CDR2 as SYDVKM. The CDR3 spans 12 residues, from the cysteine through the phenylalanine. Solely the CDR3 DNA is kept, with 36 bases framed from the first base. Deletion took 8 bases off V and 1 base off J, with a span of 9 bases between the germline ends. Donors were healthy HIV-negative adults with no recently reported acute infections or vaccinations. Every donor was a Caucasian adult residing in Nashville, Tennessee, USA. Magnetic negative selection was used to enrich CD4+ T cells, after which naive cells were positively selected on CD45RA and the negative fraction became the memory subset. Blood was collected by leukapheresis, and PBMCs were isolated by Ficoll-Histopaque density gradient centrifugation and then cryopreserved in liquid nitrogen vapor phase. Purity and quantity of every magnetically sorted T cell population were checked by analytical flow cytometry. Genomic DNA was isolated from every sorted fraction and measured by UV absorbance on a Nanodrop 2000c.

This clone showed up just once. Its target antigen remains unknown. There are no base qualities to consult, and no much larger clone falls within one base. Overall study outcomes, separate from this receptor: Rarefaction of sorted-subset datasets indicated incomplete sequencing despite the large sequencing depth. Larger estimated clonotype richness was generally found for naive subsets than for memory subsets. Sampling was limited to blood, and TCR repertoires in tissue likely differ from TCR repertoires in blood. Based on pairwise subsampling, the degree of clonotype sharing among donors was expected to be affected by sequencing depth. Because the study included only a small number of donors, the genetic and exposure-history diversity represented was limited. Clonotypes shared by all four sorted-subset donors showed higher generation probabilities than non-shared clonotypes. Approximately 5% of naive CD4, 3.5% of naive CD8, 2.3% of memory CD4, and 0.4% of memory CD8 clonotypes were shared across several donors.

Using the deep immunoSEQ assay, multiplex PCR amplified TCR CDR3 regions from genomic DNA. Extracted genomic DNA from each cell subset was spread evenly across all wells of several immunoSEQ 96-well plates, with each plate serving as a replicate. Each replicate PCR for sorted subsets received roughly 0.2 ug genomic DNA, equal to roughly 30,000 T cell genomes. Purified libraries were measured with a Qubit 3.0 fluorometer, size-checked on a Bioanalyzer 2100, and measured again with the KAPA Library Quantification kit. A separate single-read 150-cycle Illumina NextSeq 550 flow cell was used to sequence each immunoSEQ 96-well plate. As for the original processing: Because only junctional sequences without quality scores were contained in the immunoSEQ output, filtering matching that applied to full-length reads could not be performed. To assign V/J genes and CDR3, sequences were annotated using PyIR, a Python wrapper for IgBLAST v1.9, with IMGT germline references. Reads with weak V/J assignments (E-value above 1e-6), missing CDR3, stop codons, out-of-frame junctions, or ambiguous translated residues were removed. A V3J clonotype was defined by an identical inferred V gene, J gene, and CDR3 amino acid sequence. Percentage overlap between repertoires was computed as shared unique clonotypes divided by the size of the smaller repertoire. RTK rarefaction, the Chao1 estimator, and Recon v2.1 estimates of unobserved clonotypes were used to assess repertoire richness. OLGA was used to compute generation probabilities for all TCRbeta clonotypes that the gDNA method yielded from four donors. The immuneACCESS repertoire file appears here via TCRdb, limited to in-frame rearrangements. These files lack a portion of the clones; in checked studies, under half of the deficit traces to unresolved V genes, and the cause of the others is not known. V, J and clone size derive from that table, while D and trimming were established from the DNA sequence. Across this sample there are under 2,500,000 clones, with under 97% seen only once. Roughly 0.13% of the sample lies in the top ten.

Sequenced: naive CD4+ T cells sorted from blood. The cell subset or site label, read with the paper, signifies: CD45RA+ positively selected. The sequence was obtained from a man younger than 35 in good health. The chain is made from TRBV28 and TRBJ2-7; the D call could be TRBD1 or TRBD2, with each sharing 5 bases. The CDR3 protein sequence reads: CASEGESYEQYF. Read as DNA, the sequence is TGTGCCAGCGAAGGGGAGTCCTACGAGCAGTACTTC.